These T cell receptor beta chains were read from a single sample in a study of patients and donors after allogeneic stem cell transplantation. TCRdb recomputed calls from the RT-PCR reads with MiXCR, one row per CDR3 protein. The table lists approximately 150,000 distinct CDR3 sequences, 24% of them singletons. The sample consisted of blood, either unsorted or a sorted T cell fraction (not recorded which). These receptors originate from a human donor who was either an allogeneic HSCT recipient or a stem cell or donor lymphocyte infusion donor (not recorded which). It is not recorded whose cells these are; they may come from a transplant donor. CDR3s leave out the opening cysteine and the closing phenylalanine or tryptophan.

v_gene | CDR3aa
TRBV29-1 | SVEDHPGGEQY
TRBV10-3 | AISEPGGRGSYNEQF
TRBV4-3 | ASSQDLQVVSYNEQF
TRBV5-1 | ASSREPDRGNSPLH
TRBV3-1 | ASSQDGGSQF
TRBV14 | ARRCGPSYEQY
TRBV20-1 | SARDQYEQY
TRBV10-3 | AIRGNEPYNEQF
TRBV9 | ASSPHRGFDEQF
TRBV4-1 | ASTNTGGVGTKNIQY
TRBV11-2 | ASSPTSGVGNEQF
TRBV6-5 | ASKGQGEYEQY
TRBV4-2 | ASSQEGGTPFEQY
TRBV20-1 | SARSGGANTGELF
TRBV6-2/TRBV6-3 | ASSYSTDRTNSGNTIY
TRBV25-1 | ASREAYEQY
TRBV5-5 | ASSLGPVGGNTIY
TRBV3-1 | ASSLGYSNQPQH
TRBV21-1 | ASSKADEEGRYGYT
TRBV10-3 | AISESPSGAGELF
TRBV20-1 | SARGTGNTDTQY
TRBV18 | ASSPFRGNTEAF
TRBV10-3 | AISVDLAGVYEQY
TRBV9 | ASSADSYSYEQY
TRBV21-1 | ASSKELTVGQPQH
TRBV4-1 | ASSPLGENQPQH
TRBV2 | ASRGTRQVRNTEAF
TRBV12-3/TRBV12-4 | ASNWDRGQRETQY
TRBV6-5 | ASSSQASNQPQH
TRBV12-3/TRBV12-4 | ASSLGVQVNQPQH
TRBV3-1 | ASSRLAAGGDTQY
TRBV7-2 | ASSLPPGTGRLLNQPQH
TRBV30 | AWSVPVQTPLEDTIY
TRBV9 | ASSVALHPNTGELF
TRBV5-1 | ASSLSRDSYYEQY
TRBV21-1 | ASSKVSGVESGNTIY
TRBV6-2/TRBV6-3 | ASKEVMNTGELF
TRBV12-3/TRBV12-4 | ASNVAESSGNTIY
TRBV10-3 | AISGPGHYTDTQY
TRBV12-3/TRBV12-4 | ASSTPGAEKLF
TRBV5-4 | ASSLALAGGLNEQF
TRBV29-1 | SVEQGFDETQY
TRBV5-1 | ASSEDRAYGNEKLF
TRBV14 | ASRQNEELF
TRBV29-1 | SVLTGFRGYT
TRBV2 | ASMERFDSYEQY
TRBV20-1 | SASPPDTQY
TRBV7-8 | ASSPQRGGVAGYT
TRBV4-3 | ASSQTRTGNSPLH
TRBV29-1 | SVESVGNEQF
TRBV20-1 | SASLILNSGANVLT